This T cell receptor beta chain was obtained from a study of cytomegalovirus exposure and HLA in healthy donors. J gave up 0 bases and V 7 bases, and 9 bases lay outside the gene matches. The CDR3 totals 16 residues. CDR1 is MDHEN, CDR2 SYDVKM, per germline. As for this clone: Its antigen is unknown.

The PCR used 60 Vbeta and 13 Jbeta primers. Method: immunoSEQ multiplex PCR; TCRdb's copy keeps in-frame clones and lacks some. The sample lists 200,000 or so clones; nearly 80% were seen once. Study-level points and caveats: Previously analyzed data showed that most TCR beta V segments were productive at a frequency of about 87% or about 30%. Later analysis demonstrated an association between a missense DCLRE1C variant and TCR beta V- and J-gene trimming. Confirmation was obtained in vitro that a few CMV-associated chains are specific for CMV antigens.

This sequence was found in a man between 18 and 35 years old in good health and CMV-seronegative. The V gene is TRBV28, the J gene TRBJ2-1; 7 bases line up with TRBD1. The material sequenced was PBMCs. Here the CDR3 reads CASITGQASSYNEQFF. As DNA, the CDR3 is TGTGCCAGCATTACAGGACAGGCCAGCTCCTACAATGAGCAGTTCTTC.